This T cell receptor (beta chain) was captured by sequencing in a study of blood T cell repertoires in COVID-19. Libraries were prepared by immunoSEQ multiplex PCR; TCRdb keeps only in-frame clonotypes and omits some of them. The sample has about 170,000 clones; around nine tenths are singletons. V lost 5 bases and J 0 bases, leaving 12 bases between the germline ends. The CDR3 covers 15 residues. Germline CDR1 is SGHVS and CDR2 is FNYEAQ. The sequence was obtained from a man aged 18 to 35 with active or convalescent COVID-19. The sample taken for sequencing was peripheral blood. The J gene is TRBJ2-3, the V gene TRBV7-6, with D possibly being TRBD1 (5 bases). CDR3 nucleotides: TGTGCCAGCAGCCCCTTCGACAGTAGCACAGATACGCAGTATTTT. This encodes CASSPFDSSTDTQYF.